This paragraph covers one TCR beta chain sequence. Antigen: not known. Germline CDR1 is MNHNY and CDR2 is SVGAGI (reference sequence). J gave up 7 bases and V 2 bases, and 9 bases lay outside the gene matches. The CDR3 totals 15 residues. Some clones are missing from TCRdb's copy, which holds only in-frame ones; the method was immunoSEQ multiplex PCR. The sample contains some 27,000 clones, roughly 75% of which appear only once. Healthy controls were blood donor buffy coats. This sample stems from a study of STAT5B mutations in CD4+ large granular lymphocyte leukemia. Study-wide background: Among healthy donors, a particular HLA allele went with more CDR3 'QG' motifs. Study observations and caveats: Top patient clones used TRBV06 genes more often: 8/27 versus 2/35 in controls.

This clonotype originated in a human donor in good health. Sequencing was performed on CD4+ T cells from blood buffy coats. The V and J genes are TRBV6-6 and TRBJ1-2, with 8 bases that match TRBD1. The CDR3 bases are TGTGCCAGCAGTTACGACACAGGGGGTGGTGGTGGCTACACCTTC. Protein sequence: CASSYDTGGGGGYTF.